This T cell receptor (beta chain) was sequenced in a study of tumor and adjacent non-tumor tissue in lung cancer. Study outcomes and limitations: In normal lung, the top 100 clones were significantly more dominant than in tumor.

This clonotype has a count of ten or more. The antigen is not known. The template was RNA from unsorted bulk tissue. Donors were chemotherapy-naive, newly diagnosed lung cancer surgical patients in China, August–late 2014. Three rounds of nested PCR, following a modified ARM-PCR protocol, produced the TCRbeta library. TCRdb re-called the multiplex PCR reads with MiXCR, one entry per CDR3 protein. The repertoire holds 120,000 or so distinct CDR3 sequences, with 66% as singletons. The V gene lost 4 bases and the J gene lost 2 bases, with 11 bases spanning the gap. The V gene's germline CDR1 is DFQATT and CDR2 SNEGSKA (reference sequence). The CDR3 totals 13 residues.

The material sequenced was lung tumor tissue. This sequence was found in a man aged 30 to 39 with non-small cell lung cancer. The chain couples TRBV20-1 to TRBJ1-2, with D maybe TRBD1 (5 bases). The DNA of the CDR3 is TGCAGTGCTACATCCAGGGCCAACTATGGCTACACCTTC. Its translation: CSATSRANYGYTF.